Following are 31 T cell receptor beta chains from one sample sequenced in a study of cytomegalovirus exposure and HLA in healthy donors. The primer mix had 60 Vbeta and 13 Jbeta primers. Assay used: immunoSEQ multiplex PCR; TCRdb lists only in-frame clones, some missing. The listing records roughly 75,000 clones. The sample consisted of PBMCs. The receptors come from a boy between 5 and 17 years old in good health and CMV-seronegative.

The rearrangement uses TRBV4-2 and TRBJ1-1, with 8 nucleotides matching TRBD1. Germline loops: CDR1 LGHNA, CDR2 YNFKEQ. The CDR3 totals 15 residues. V lost 4 bases, J lost 2 bases, and 6 bases stayed unmatched. The CDR3 reads CASSRRQGINTEAFF. The CDR3 DNA follows: TGTGCCAGCAGCCGCCGACAGGGGATTAACACTGAAGCTTTCTTT.

About this clone: Mismatch with germline at one junction end may stem from a read error. The chain recombines TRBV30 with TRBJ1-2; 8 bases agree with TRBD1. The CDR3 spans 15 residues. Germline CDR1 GTSNPN, CDR2 SVGIG (reference sequence). CDR3 amino acids: CAGRAGTGVNYGYTF. The DNA for the CDR3 is TGTGCCGGGAGGGCCGGGACAGGAGTTAACTATGGCTACACCTTC.

The chain is built from TRBV7-2 and TRBJ2-1, with no clear D. The CDR3 extends over 15 amino acids. Between the trimmed V and J ends, which lost 2 bases and 1 base, there was a span of 9 bases. Looked up from germline, CDR1 is SGHTA and CDR2 is FQGNSA. The chain's CDR3 is CASSLQGGSYNEQFF. In nucleotides, the CDR3 is TGTGCCAGCAGCTTACAAGGCGGTTCCTACAATGAGCAGTTCTTC.

The chain uses TRBV5-1 and TRBJ1-1; possibly TRBD1 for D (6 bases). This CDR3 spans 16 amino acids. CDR1 and CDR2 from the germline V gene are SGHRS and YFSETQ. V lost 0 bases and J 0 bases, leaving 12 bases between the germline ends. DNA of the CDR3: TGCGCCAGCAGCTTGGATTATGACAGGATGAACACTGAAGCTTTCTTT. It encodes CASSLDYDRMNTEAFF.

As DNA, the CDR3 is TGTGCCAGCAGCTTACCGGACGGGATAGTCTCTGGAAACACCATATATTTT. Translated, it gives CASSLPDGIVSGNTIYF. V and J are TRBV9 and TRBJ1-3, with unresolved D. The V gene lost 4 bases and the J gene lost 0 bases, with 17 bases spanning the gap. Looked up from germline, CDR1 is SGDLS and CDR2 is YYNGEE. This CDR3 comprises 17 residues.

V is TRBV10-3 and J is TRBJ2-7; 9 bases fit TRBD1. The CDR3 runs to 15 residues. Germline V gene lookup returns CDR1 ENHRY and CDR2 SYGVKD. V lost 3 bases to trimming and J lost 3 bases; unmatched junction nucleotides: 6. In DNA form, the CDR3 reads TGTGCCATCAGTGACGAGGGACAGGGTATCTACGAGCAGTACTTC. Encoded protein: CAISDEGQGIYEQYF.

J is TRBJ1-2 and V is TRBV7-9, with D possibly TRBD1 on 6 matching bases. Germline values: CDR1 SEHNR, CDR2 FQNEAQ (reference sequence). The CDR3 has 15 residues. With 4 bases removed from V and 5 bases from J, the gap between germline ends came to 17 bases. This CDR3 is CASSSIGDTLYGYTF. CDR3 DNA sequence: TGTGCCAGCAGCTCAATAGGGGACACGCTATATGGCTACACCTTC.

This chain uses TRBV7-3 with TRBJ2-1, with 8 bases that match TRBD2. After removal of 3 bases from V and 3 bases from J, the junction contained 4 bases not matched to a gene. Germline CDR1 and CDR2: SGHTA and FQGTGA. The CDR3 is made up of 15 amino acids. CDR3 nucleotide sequence: TGTGCCAGCAGCTTGAGCGGGGGAGGCTACAATGAGCAGTTCTTC. Its protein product is CASSLSGGGYNEQFF.

The chain combines TRBV5-1 with TRBJ2-7; 7 nucleotides match TRBD2. V trimming: 0 bases; J trimming: 2 bases; junction bases outside the gene matches: 14. The CDR3 loop spans 18 amino acids. CDR1 is SGHRS and CDR2 is YFSETQ in the germline V gene. The CDR3 protein is CASSLDPWGTTSTYEQYF. In DNA, the CDR3 is TGCGCCAGCAGCTTGGACCCCTGGGGGACTACCTCAACCTACGAGCAGTACTTC.

V and J are TRBV30 and TRBJ2-5; no reliable D call. The V and J ends lost 0 bases and 2 bases respectively, with 10 bases between them. This CDR3 region has 14 residues. CDR1 GTSNPN and CDR2 SVGIG come from the germline V gene (reference sequence). The CDR3 DNA is TGTGCCTGGAGTGTACGAGGAGTGCAAGAGACCCAGTACTTC. Translating it yields CAWSVRGVQETQYF.

V gene TRBV19 combines with J gene TRBJ2-5; tentative D call: TRBD1 (6 bases). Germline CDR1 is LNHDA and CDR2 is SQIVND (reference sequence). CDR3 length: 10 amino acids. Trimming cost V 9 bases and J 7 bases, with 9 bases left between them. CDR3 bases: TGTGCCAGCGGGACACCGACCCAGTACTTC. Its protein is CASGTPTQYF. Together with reference TRBV19 and TRBJ2-5, the CDR3 gives the full variable domain: DGGITQSPKYLFRKEGQNVTLSCEQNLNHDAMYWYRQDPGQGLRLIYYSQIVNDFQKGDIAEGYSVSREKKESFPLTVTSAQKNPTAFYLCASGTPTQYFGPGTRLLVL.

The chain uses TRBV9 and TRBJ2-1, with 10 bases matching TRBD2. V trimming: 3 bases; J trimming: 5 bases; junction bases outside the gene matches: 5. CDR3 length: 15 residues. Per the germline V gene, CDR1 is SGDLS and CDR2 is YYNGEE. For the CDR3, the DNA is TGTGCCAGCAGCGCTACTAGCGGGACAAACAATGAGCAGTTCTTC. Its translation is CASSATSGTNNEQFF.

The V call is TRBV18, the J call TRBJ2-7; tentative D call: TRBD1 (5 bases). V was pared by 6 bases and J by 0 bases, with 12 bases between. This CDR3 has 14 residues. The V gene's germline CDR1 is KGHSH and CDR2 LQKENI. The CDR3 DNA reads TGTGCCAGCTCCCCGGACATCCTCTCCTACGAGCAGTACTTC. Translating it yields CASSPDILSYEQYF. Based on the CDR3 plus reference TRBV18 and TRBJ2-7, the full variable domain is NAGVMQNPRHLVRRRGQEARLRCSPMKGHSHVYWYRQLPEEGLKFMVYLQKENIIDESGMPKERFSAEFPKEGPSILRIQQVVRGDSAAYFCASSPDILSYEQYFGPGTRLTVT.

The chain recombines TRBV19 with TRBJ1-2, with D unclear. In germline, CDR1 is LNHDA, CDR2 SQIVND (reference sequence). CDR3 length: 12 residues. Trimming removed 2 bases at V and 4 bases at J, with 5 bases between. The CDR3 spells CASSITSYGYTF. The CDR3 DNA sequence: TGTGCCAGTAGTATAACCAGCTATGGCTACACCTTC.

The chain joins TRBV18 to TRBJ2-7, with TRBD2 matching over 8 bases. This CDR3 is built from 14 residues. CDR1 and CDR2 (germline): KGHSH, LQKENI. The trim removed 7 bases at V and 6 bases at J, leaving 11 bases unmatched. DNA for the CDR3: TGTGCCAGCTTTCCTCAGCGGGAGTCTTCCGAGCAGTACTTC. It yields the protein CASFPQRESSEQYF.

This CDR3 is CASSLGGAGTDGEQFF. The CDR3 nucleotides read TGTGCCAGCAGCTTGGGGGGAGCGGGAACCGACGGGGAGCAGTTCTTC. The chain has TRBV5-4 and TRBJ2-1; 7 bases are a match to TRBD2. The length of the CDR3 is 16 residues. Germline-derived CDR1 and CDR2 are SGHNT and YYREEE (reference sequence). J was trimmed by 10 bases and V by 0 bases; bases with no gene match: 13.

The chain combines TRBV7-9 with TRBJ1-2, with 9 nucleotides matching TRBD1. The CDR3 totals 15 residues. The J segment lost 7 bases and the V segment lost 6 bases, leaving 12 bases of the junction unmatched. Germline CDR1 is SEHNR and CDR2 is FQNEAQ (reference sequence). As DNA, the CDR3 is TGTGCCAGCAGTCCGGGGGACAGGGAGGATTGTGGCTACACCTTC. It encodes CASSPGDREDCGYTF.

Comments on this clone: Its ends do not fully match the called genes, so a read error is possible. The chain is built from TRBV9 and TRBJ2-5; 8 bases line up with TRBD2. CDR3 length: 14 residues. Germline V gives CDR1 SGDLS, CDR2 YYNGEE. The CDR3 DNA reads as TGTGCCAGCAGCGCTCGTTCGGGAGGGGAGAACCAGTACTTC. Its translation is CASSARSGGENQYF.

The chain carries TRBV11-3 and TRBJ1-1; D call uncertain. V lost 8 bases to trimming and J lost 1 base, with 8 bases between them. Germline V gene data show CDR1 as SGHNT and CDR2 as YENEEA. The length of the CDR3 is 12 residues. The DNA of the CDR3 is TGTGCCAGCGGGGAGAAGAACACTGAAGCTTTCTTT. This gives the protein CASGEKNTEAFF.

The chain couples TRBV29-1 to TRBJ2-4; 10 positions agree with TRBD1. The junction had 4 bases not matched to a gene; V was cut back by 6 bases and J by 5 bases. CDR3 size: 13 residues. Germline CDR1 and CDR2: SQVTM and ANQGSEA. The CDR3 spells CSVRQGAENIQYF. The CDR3 nucleotides read TGCAGCGTCCGACAGGGGGCGGAAAACATTCAGTACTTC.

The chain carries TRBV2 and TRBJ2-3, with 12 bases identical to TRBD2. The V segment lost 8 bases and the J segment 4 bases; nucleotides outside the gene matches: 1. The CDR3 contains 13 residues. Per the germline V gene, CDR1 is SNHLY and CDR2 is FYNNEI. For the CDR3, the DNA is TGTGCCAGCCTAGCGGGAGGGCCAGATACGCAGTATTTT. It specifies CASLAGGPDTQYF.

The chain couples TRBV29-1 to TRBJ2-1, with 9 bases aligning to TRBD2. The CDR3 spans 11 residues. Unmatched junction bases numbered 1, after V lost 6 bases and J lost 7 bases. CDR1 and CDR2 (germline): SQVTM, ANQGSEA. CDR3 sequence reads: CSVTSGNEQFF. As DNA, the CDR3 is TGCAGCGTCACTAGCGGGAATGAGCAGTTCTTC.

The chain carries TRBV5-4 and TRBJ1-1; D unresolved. Trimming stripped 4 bases from V and 7 bases from J, with 14 bases between. The CDR3 runs 13 residues. Germline CDR1 is SGHNT and CDR2 is YYREEE (reference sequence). This CDR3 is CASSGSTADEAFF. The CDR3 nucleotides read TGTGCCAGCAGCGGATCGACGGCGGATGAAGCTTTCTTT. The variable domain in full, with the rest retrieved from reference TRBV5-4 and TRBJ1-1, is ETGVTQSPTHLIKTRGQQVTLRCSSQSGHNTVSWYQQALGQGPQFIFQYYREEENGRGNFPPRFSGLQFPNYSSELNVNALELDDSALYLCASSGSTADEAFFGQGTRLTVV.

The V and J genes are TRBV5-1 and TRBJ2-7, with TRBD1 identical over 8 bases. The germline CDR1 and CDR2 sequences are SGHRS and YFSETQ. CDR3 length: 16 amino acids. Losses at the gene ends were 0 bases for V and 2 bases for J; bases not matched to a gene: 7. The CDR3 region is CASSLDTGQVAYEQYF. In nucleotides, the CDR3 is TGCGCCAGCAGCTTGGATACGGGACAGGTAGCCTACGAGCAGTACTTC.

This sequence joins TRBV25-1 and TRBJ2-1; 10 nucleotides agree with TRBD2. The trim removed 1 base at V and 6 bases at J, leaving 9 bases unmatched. This CDR3 region has 17 residues. CDR1 and CDR2 (germline): MGHDK, SYGVNS. The CDR3 DNA sequence: TGTGCCAGCAGTGAATCTAGCGGGAGTTTCTCTGGCAATGAGCAGTTCTTC. This gives the protein CASSESSGSFSGNEQFF.

The rearrangement uses TRBV13 and TRBJ2-7; 8 bases map to TRBD2. Germline-derived CDR1 and CDR2 are PRHDT and FYEKMQ (reference sequence). CDR3 length: 15 amino acids. V gave up 5 bases and J gave up 2 bases; unmatched junction bases: 8. The CDR3 DNA follows: TGTGCCAGCAGCGCCCATCGGGGGGGTGCCTACGAGCAGTACTTC. Its translation is CASSAHRGGAYEQYF.

The chain uses TRBV29-1 and TRBJ2-7, with 9 bases fitting TRBD1. Germline loops: CDR1 SQVTM, CDR2 ANQGSEA. The CDR3 has 14 residues. The ends lost 5 bases at V and 3 bases at J; junction bases unmatched: 8. CDR3 protein: CSVLPTGGVYEQYF. The CDR3 region has the DNA TGCAGCGTTTTGCCGACAGGGGGAGTCTACGAGCAGTACTTC.

This chain joins TRBV19 and TRBJ2-1; 14 nucleotides agree with TRBD2. Germline trimming cut 3 bases from V and 0 bases from J; bases unmatched to any gene: 10. The CDR3 consists of 20 residues. The germline V gene has CDR1 LNHDA and CDR2 SQIVND (reference sequence). CDR3: CASSIRTPGLAGDSYNEQFF. Here the CDR3 DNA reads TGTGCCAGTAGTATTCGGACTCCGGGACTAGCGGGGGACTCCTACAATGAGCAGTTCTTC.

CDR3: CASSWMTSALSQETQYF. In DNA, the CDR3 is TGTGCCAGCAGCTGGATGACTAGCGCTTTATCACAAGAGACCCAGTACTTC. This sequence joins TRBV5-8 and TRBJ2-5, with 8 bases lining up with TRBD2. This CDR3 comprises 17 residues. The junction had 12 bases not matched to a gene; V was cut back by 3 bases and J by 2 bases. The germline V gene encodes CDR1 SGHTS and CDR2 YDEGEE. The full variable domain, rest sourced from reference TRBV5-8 and TRBJ2-5, is EAGVTQSPTHLIKTRGQQATLRCSPISGHTSVYWYQQALGLGLQFLLWYDEGEERNRGNFPPRFSGRQFPNYSSELNVNALELEDSALYLCASSWMTSALSQETQYFGPGTRLLVL.

The chain employs TRBV7-9 and TRBJ2-7; D remains unclear. The CDR3 runs 14 residues. Per germline, CDR1 SEHNR and CDR2 FQNEAQ (reference sequence). The V end was cut by 5 bases, the J end by 7 bases, with 18 bases between. CDR3 region: CASSETRPSWEQYF. The CDR3 coding sequence is TGTGCCAGCAGCGAGACCAGGCCGTCGTGGGAGCAGTACTTC. The variable domain in full, with the rest retrieved from reference TRBV7-9 and TRBJ2-7, is DTGVSQNPRHKITKRGQNVTFRCDPISEHNRLYWYRQTLGQGPEFLTYFQNEAQLEKSRLLSDRFSAERPKGSFSTLEIQRTEQGDSAMYLCASSETRPSWEQYFGPGTRLTVT.

This chain uses TRBV27 with TRBJ2-7; D perhaps matches TRBD2 (5 bases). The V end lost 2 bases, the J end lost 2 bases, and 7 bases lay between the germline ends. The CDR3 has 13 residues. Germline CDR1 and CDR2: MNHEY and SMNVEV (reference sequence). The CDR3 DNA follows: TGTGCCAGCAGTTTAGGGAGTCCCTACGAGCAGTACTTC. It encodes CASSLGSPYEQYF.